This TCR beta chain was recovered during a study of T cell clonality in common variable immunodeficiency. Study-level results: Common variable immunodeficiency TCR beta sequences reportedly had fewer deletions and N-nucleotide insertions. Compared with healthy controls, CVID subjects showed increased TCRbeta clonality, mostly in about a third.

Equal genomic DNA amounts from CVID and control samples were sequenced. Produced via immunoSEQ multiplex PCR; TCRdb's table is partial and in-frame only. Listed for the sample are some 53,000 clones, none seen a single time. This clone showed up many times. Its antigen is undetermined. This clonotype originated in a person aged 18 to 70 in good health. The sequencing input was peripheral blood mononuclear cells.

CDR3 protein: CASSSGPSGRRDIQYF. The CDR3 bases that were read are TGTGCCAGTAGTTCAGGCCCTAGCGGGAGGAGGGACATT. V is TRBV19 and J is TRBJ2-4; 11 bases match TRBD2. The read terminates 3 residues ahead of where the CDR3 ends, so the germline J gene completes it. Looked up from germline, CDR1 is LNHDA and CDR2 is SQIVND (reference sequence). The V gene end was trimmed by 5 bases and the J gene end by 8 bases; junction bases not matched to a gene: 11. The CDR3 length is 16 residues.